What follows describes a single T cell receptor (beta chain). TCRdb keeps only in-frame clones here, not all; method: immunoSEQ multiplex PCR. The repertoire holds 120,000 or so clones, with over 75% as singletons. These data originate in a study of control samples from healthy donors and cancer patients. The CDR3 extends over 15 amino acids. The V gene's germline CDR1 is SGHRS and CDR2 YFSETQ. Trimming cost V 4 bases and J 7 bases, with 20 bases left between them. The V gene is TRBV5-1, the J gene TRBJ2-5; maybe TRBD1 (5 bases). Sequenced material: blood. The clonotype originates from a man in his forties in good health. The CDR3 here is CASSHATGGVGTQYF. CDR3 nucleotide sequence: TGCGCCAGCAGCCACGCAACAGGTGGGGTAGGGACCCAGTACTTC.